A single sample gave rise to the 29 T cell receptor beta chains below, sequenced in a study of OX40 agonist ivuxolimab in advanced cancers. The table came from immunoSEQ multiplex PCR; TCRdb's copy has only in-frame clones and leaves some out. In the table there are 35,000 to 40,000 clones, roughly 85% of which are singletons. The specimen comprised CD4+ or CD8+ T cells sorted from blood, sampled in a trial of the OX40 agonist ivuxolimab. The receptors were sampled from an adult with an advanced solid tumor such as melanoma, head and neck, liver or kidney cancer.

This CDR3 reads CASLGLAGGRRQETQYF. DNA of the CDR3: TGTGCCAGCCTGGGGTTAGCGGGGGGGCGAAGGCAAGAGACCCAGTACTTC. This sequence joins TRBV2 and TRBJ2-5; the match to TRBD2 covers 11 bases. V gave up 8 bases and J gave up 2 bases; unmatched junction bases: 13. Germline V lookup: CDR1 SNHLY, CDR2 FYNNEI. CDR3 length: 17 amino acids.

The chain uses TRBV30 and TRBJ1-6, with 9 nucleotides matching TRBD1. Germline values: CDR1 GTSNPN, CDR2 SVGIG (reference sequence). The CDR3 loop spans 14 amino acids. V was pared by 5 bases and J by 9 bases, with 8 bases of the junction left unmatched. The CDR3 DNA reads as TGTGCCTGGGGCCAGGGACAGGGATCTTCACCCCTCCACTTT. Residues: CAWGQGQGSSPLHF.

This chain connects TRBV28 to TRBJ1-1, with D uncertain. Trimming pared 4 bases from V and 0 bases from J, leaving 12 bases between. This CDR3 spans 15 amino acids. Germline values: CDR1 MDHEN, CDR2 SYDVKM. The CDR3 loop is CASSSGRRMNTEAFF. Here the CDR3 DNA reads TGTGCCAGCAGTTCTGGCAGGAGAATGAACACTGAAGCTTTCTTT.

The rearrangement joins TRBV18 to TRBJ2-5, with D possibly matching TRBD2 (5 bases). Deletions cut 5 bases from V and 0 bases from J, with 7 bases between. Germline CDR1 reads KGHSH; CDR2 reads LQKENI. CDR3 length: 13 residues. The CDR3 loop reads CASSSGDQETQYF. In DNA form, the CDR3 reads TGTGCCAGCTCATCCGGGGACCAAGAGACCCAGTACTTC.

The genes are TRBV6-1 and TRBJ1-2, with D tentatively TRBD1 (6 bases). The CDR3 contains 15 residues. V was shortened by 6 bases and J by 1 base, with 15 bases between the two germline ends. The germline gives CDR1 MNHNS, CDR2 SASEGT. Here the CDR3 reads CASRQGGNSNYGYTF. CDR3 nucleotide sequence: TGTGCCAGCAGACAAGGGGGGAATAGTAACTATGGCTACACCTTC.

V usage is TRBV7-3 and J usage is TRBJ1-6; D gene uncertain. Deletions cut 5 bases from V and 1 base from J, with 9 bases between. The germline gives CDR1 SGHTA, CDR2 FQGTGA. The CDR3 runs 15 residues. CDR3 bases: TGTGCCAGCAGCGCCCGAGGATCCTATAATTCACCCCTCCACTTT. This gives the protein CASSARGSYNSPLHF. Filled out from reference TRBV7-3 and TRBJ1-6, the complete variable domain reads GAGVSQTPSNKVTEKGKYVELRCDPISGHTALYWYRQSLGQGPEFLIYFQGTGAADDSGLPNDRFFAVRPEGSVSTLKIQRTERGDSAVYLCASSARGSYNSPLHFGNGTRLTVT.

The chain links TRBV4-1 to TRBJ2-3; D is unresolved. The CDR3 has 15 residues. The V and J ends lost 5 bases and 8 bases respectively, with 20 bases between them. Germline loops: CDR1 MGHRA, CDR2 YSYEKL. For the CDR3, the DNA is TGCGCCAGCAGCGACCTGTACCGCCGTGTTCGTACGCAGTATTTT. Translation gives CASSDLYRRVRTQYF.

The chain has TRBV7-2 and TRBJ2-3; weak D call: TRBD2 (5 bases). Trimming removed 5 bases at V and 2 bases at J, with 11 bases between. This CDR3 is 14 amino acids long. Germline V gives CDR1 SGHTA, CDR2 FQGNSA. The CDR3 DNA reads as TGTGCCAGCAGCCCCCAGAGGGTCACAGATACGCAGTATTTT. Its protein is CASSPQRVTDTQYF.

This rearrangement joins TRBV2 to TRBJ2-1; 12 bases line up with TRBD2. Per the germline V gene, CDR1 is SNHLY and CDR2 is FYNNEI. This CDR3 has 17 residues. J gave up 5 bases and V 8 bases, and 13 bases lay outside the gene matches. The DNA of the CDR3 is TGTGCCAGCCCGAGGACTAGCGGGAAATCCTATGACAATGAGCAGTTCTTC. Translating it yields CASPRTSGKSYDNEQFF.

The rearrangement uses TRBV5-4 and TRBJ2-5; TRBD2 is a possible D gene (6 bases). Between the trimmed V and J ends, which lost 4 bases and 2 bases, there was a span of 18 bases. Germline V lookup: CDR1 SGHNT, CDR2 YYREEE (reference sequence). This CDR3 contains 16 residues. The CDR3 DNA is TGTGCCAGCAGCCCCCTGGCGGGGTCGCCTCAAGAGACCCAGTACTTC. Translated, it gives CASSPLAGSPQETQYF.

The gene calls are TRBV28 and TRBJ2-2, with D perhaps matching TRBD1 (6 bases). This CDR3 contains 14 residues. V gave up 7 bases and J gave up 1 base, with 10 bases separating them. The V gene's germline CDR1 is MDHEN and CDR2 SYDVKM. CDR3 bases: TGTGCCAGCATAGGGGGTTTGAACACCGGGGAGCTGTTTTTT. Protein product: CASIGGLNTGELFF.

The chain employs TRBV6-4 and TRBJ2-2, with 8 bases identical to TRBD1. This CDR3 has 16 residues. Trimming took 4 bases from V and 4 from J; bases not matched to a gene: 8. The germline CDR1 and CDR2 sequences are MRHNA and SNTAGT. In DNA, the CDR3 is TGTGCCAGCAGTGTGTCTGAGACAGGGGCCACCGGGGAGCTGTTTTTT. Translated, it gives CASSVSETGATGELFF.

V and J are TRBV18 and TRBJ1-2; 8 bases align to TRBD1. CDR3 length: 13 amino acids. Unmatched junction bases numbered 6, after V lost 6 bases and J lost 6 bases. The germline V gene encodes CDR1 KGHSH and CDR2 LQKENI. The CDR3 nucleotides are TGTGCCAGCTCTCCAAAACAGGGGGATGGCTACACCTTC. Protein: CASSPKQGDGYTF.

This clone was recorded only once. The chain employs TRBV5-1 and TRBJ2-1; 10 nucleotides align to TRBD1. V dropped 4 bases and J dropped 3; count of bases not matched to a gene: 4. CDR1 and CDR2 (germline): SGHRS, YFSETQ. The CDR3 consists of 15 residues. The CDR3 loop is CASSLGTGVYNEQFF. The CDR3, as DNA: TGCGCCAGCAGCCTCGGGACAGGGGTCTACAATGAGCAGTTCTTC.

The chain links TRBV18 to TRBJ2-5; 10 bases fit TRBD2. Germline CDR1 KGHSH, CDR2 LQKENI. J gave up 3 bases and V 3 bases, and 10 bases lay outside the gene matches. The CDR3 totals 17 residues. The CDR3 DNA reads TGTGCCAGCTCACCCTTTTCTACTAGCGGGAAAAAAGAGACCCAGTACTTC. The encoded protein is CASSPFSTSGKKETQYF.

This clone was seen a single time. The V gene is TRBV6-6, the J gene TRBJ2-4; no clear D. The CDR3 sequence is 13 residues long. Per germline, CDR1 MNHNY and CDR2 SVGAGI (reference sequence). V lost 5 bases, J lost 0 bases, and 5 bases lay in between. The CDR3 region has the DNA TGTGCCAGCAGTCTACTAGCCAAAAACATTCAGTACTTC. Its protein is CASSLLAKNIQYF.

This chain joins TRBV5-8 and TRBJ2-7, with D perhaps being TRBD1 or TRBD2 (5 bases each). Germline V lookup: CDR1 SGHTS, CDR2 YDEGEE. This CDR3 contains 15 residues. V shed 1 base and J shed 0 bases, with 11 bases lying between them. CDR3 protein: CASSLFLGTSYEQYF. CDR3 nucleotides: TGTGCCAGCAGCTTGTTTCTAGGGACCTCCTACGAGCAGTACTTC.

The chain combines TRBV5-5 with TRBJ2-5; possible D gene TRBD2, 5 bases. The CDR3 spans 14 residues. Per the germline V gene, CDR1 is SGHKS and CDR2 is YYEKEE (reference sequence). Trimming stripped 4 bases from V and 3 bases from J, with 13 bases between. In DNA form, the CDR3 reads TGTGCCAGCAGCCTAGCCTCGACGGAAGAGACCCAGTACTTC. Its protein is CASSLASTEETQYF. The full variable domain, completed using reference TRBV5-5 and TRBJ2-5, is DAGVTQSPTHLIKTRGQQVTLRCSPISGHKSVSWYQQVLGQGPQFIFQYYEKEERGRGNFPDRFSARQFPNYSSELNVNALLLGDSALYLCASSLASTEETQYFGPGTRLLVL.

The chain joins TRBV30 to TRBJ2-7; D is unclear. The germline CDR1 and CDR2 sequences are GTSNPN and SVGIG (reference sequence). V lost 0 bases to trimming and J lost 1 base, with 1 base between them. The CDR3 spans 11 residues. The DNA for the CDR3 is TGTGCCTGGAGTGTATCCTACGAGCAGTACTTC. It encodes CAWSVSYEQYF.

The chain employs TRBV6-5 and TRBJ1-3; D unresolved. Germline loops: CDR1 MNHEY, CDR2 SVGAGI. Trimming removed 5 bases from V and 2 bases from J, with 13 bases in between. There are 15 residues in the CDR3. CDR3 nucleotides: TGTGCCAGCAGTCATCCTGTCGGGGCTGGAAACACCATATATTTT. It specifies CASSHPVGAGNTIYF.

The chain employs TRBV27 and TRBJ1-5; 10 bases match TRBD1. This CDR3 region has 16 residues. The germline V gene has CDR1 MNHEY and CDR2 SMNVEV (reference sequence). V trimming: 4 bases; J trimming: 0 bases; junction bases outside the gene matches: 3. The DNA of the CDR3 is TGTGCCAGCAGTTCCCGGACAGGGGGTAGCAATCAGCCCCAGCATTTT. It is translated as CASSSRTGGSNQPQHF.

V is TRBV19 and J is TRBJ1-3, with a weak D call TRBD1 (5 bases). This CDR3 spans 16 amino acids. Germline V gene sequence: CDR1 LNHDA, CDR2 SQIVND (reference sequence). V lost 5 bases, J lost 6 bases, and 20 bases lay in between. The CDR3, as DNA: TGTGCCAGTAGTCCTGAAGGGGATCGGGAGTTAAACACCATATATTTT. This codes for CASSPEGDRELNTIYF.

J is TRBJ2-1 and V is TRBV6-5; D uncertain. The CDR3 contains 11 residues. Germline V gene lookup returns CDR1 MNHEY and CDR2 SVGAGI. Trimming cost V 0 bases and J 13 bases, with 7 bases left between them. CDR3 DNA sequence: TGTGCCAGCAGTTACTCCGTCCCTCAGTTCTTC. As protein: CASSYSVPQFF.

V gene TRBV30 combines with J gene TRBJ2-7; D is perhaps TRBD2 (6 bases). CDR1 GTSNPN and CDR2 SVGIG come from the germline V gene (reference sequence). The CDR3 is made up of 14 amino acids. Trimming removed 0 bases at V and 5 bases at J, with 14 bases between. The CDR3 bases are TGTGCCTGGAGTGTACCGCGGGGAAGCCACGAGCAGTACTTC. Protein: CAWSVPRGSHEQYF.

Here the CDR3 DNA reads TGTGCCAGCTCACCAATGGCAGGGACAGGGTACAATGAGCAGTTCTTC. This translates into CASSPMAGTGYNEQFF. This sequence joins TRBV18 and TRBJ2-1, with 9 bases lining up with TRBD1. V was pared by 2 bases and J by 4 bases, with 6 bases of the junction left unmatched. CDR1 and CDR2 from the germline V gene are KGHSH and LQKENI. CDR3 length: 16 residues.

This clone was picked up a small number of times. This chain joins TRBV6-6 and TRBJ1-3; D uncertain. In germline, CDR1 is MNHNY, CDR2 SVGAGI (reference sequence). CDR3 length: 14 amino acids. Trimming cost V 6 bases and J 0 bases, with 9 bases left between them. CDR3 amino acids: CASSPRFSGNTIYF. DNA for the CDR3: TGTGCCAGCAGCCCGCGGTTCTCTGGAAACACCATATATTTT.

V and J are TRBV7-9 and TRBJ2-3; TRBD1 might be the D (6 bases). Germline CDR1 is SEHNR and CDR2 is FQNEAQ (reference sequence). The V end was cut by 4 bases, the J end by 2 bases, with 13 bases between. The length of the CDR3 is 15 residues. CDR3 sequence (DNA): TGTGCCAGCAGCTCTTCGGACAGAGACACAGATACGCAGTATTTT. This translates into CASSSSDRDTDTQYF.

The chain carries TRBV18 and TRBJ1-1; no clear D gene. The V and J ends lost 3 bases and 8 bases respectively, with 13 bases between them. CDR1 and CDR2 (germline): KGHSH, LQKENI. The CDR3 contains 13 residues. In DNA form, the CDR3 reads TGTGCCAGCTCACCTGGGTTTTGGAGAGAAGCTTTCTTT. This encodes CASSPGFWREAFF. Full variable domain (remainder filled in from reference TRBV18 and TRBJ1-1): NAGVMQNPRHLVRRRGQEARLRCSPMKGHSHVYWYRQLPEEGLKFMVYLQKENIIDESGMPKERFSAEFPKEGPSILRIQQVVRGDSAAYFCASSPGFWREAFFGQGTRLTVV.

The chain has TRBV5-4 and TRBJ1-6; D is undetermined. Trimming shortened V by 4 bases and J by 5 bases, and 10 bases separated the two germline ends. Looked up from germline, CDR1 is SGHNT and CDR2 is YYREEE (reference sequence). This CDR3 spans 14 amino acids. CDR3 DNA: TGTGCCAGCAGCACGACAAGAGATAATTCACCCCTCCACTTT. This translates into CASSTTRDNSPLHF.